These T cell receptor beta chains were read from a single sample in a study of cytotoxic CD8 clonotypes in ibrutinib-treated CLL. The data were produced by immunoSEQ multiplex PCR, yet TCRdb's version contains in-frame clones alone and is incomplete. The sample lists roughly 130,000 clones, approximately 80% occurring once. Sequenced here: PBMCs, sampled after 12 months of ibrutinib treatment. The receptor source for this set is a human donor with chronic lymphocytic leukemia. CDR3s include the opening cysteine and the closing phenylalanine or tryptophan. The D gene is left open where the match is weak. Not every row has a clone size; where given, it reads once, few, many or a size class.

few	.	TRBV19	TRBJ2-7	TGTGCCAGTAGTATAGACCGTAGACAGGTCTACGAGCAGTACTTC	CASSIDRRQVYEQYF
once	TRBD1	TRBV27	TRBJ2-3	TGTGCCAGCATACCGACCGGGACAGGGTATTTCACAGATACGCAGTATTTT	CASIPTGTGYFTDTQYF
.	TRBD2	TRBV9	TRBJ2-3	TGTGCCAGCAGCGCCGGACTAGCGGGAGTGGTCGGTACGCAGTATTTT	CASSAGLAGVVGTQYF
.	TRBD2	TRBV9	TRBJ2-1	TGTGCCAGCAGCCCCCGGCTAGCGGAGTACAATGAGCAGTTCTTC	CASSPRLAEYNEQFF
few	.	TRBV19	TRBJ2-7	TGTGCCAGTAGTTATGTCGGGATGGAGCAGTACTTC	CASSYVGMEQYF
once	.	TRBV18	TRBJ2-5	TGTGCCAGCTCACGATCGGAGACCCAGTACTTC	CASSRSETQYF
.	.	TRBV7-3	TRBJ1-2	TGTGCCAGCAGCTTAACCCCCGAATATGGCTACACCTTC	CASSLTPEYGYTF
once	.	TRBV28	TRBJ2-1	TGTGCCAGCAGCCCGAAACTACTAGACTCAAACCCCTTTGATGAGCAGTTCTTC	CASSPKLLDSNPFDEQFF
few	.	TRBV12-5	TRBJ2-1	TGTGCTAGTGGTTTGTTCGGTGAGCAGTTCTTC	CASGLFGEQFF
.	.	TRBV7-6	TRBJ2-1	TGTGCCAGCAGCTTAAGCCCTTTATATGAGCAGTTCTTC	CASSLSPLYEQFF
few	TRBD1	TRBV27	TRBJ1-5	TGTGCCAGCAGTTCGGACAGGGGGAATCAGCCCCAGCATTTT	CASSSDRGNQPQHF
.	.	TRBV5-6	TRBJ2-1	TGTGCCAGCAGCCGTAAAAATGAGCAGTTCTTC	CASSRKNEQFF
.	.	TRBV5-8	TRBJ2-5	TGTGCCAGCAGCCCGAGGTTAGACAGGCAAGAGACCCAGTACTTC	CASSPRLDRQETQYF
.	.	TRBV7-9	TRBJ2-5	TGTGCCAGCAGAAACCCACAAAAAGAGACCCAGTACTTC	CASRNPQKETQYF
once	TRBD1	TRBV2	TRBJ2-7	TGTGCCAGCAGGTATAGAGGGGGCAGCTACTTC	CASRYRGGSYF
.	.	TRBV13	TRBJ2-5	TGTGCCAGCAGCTTAGCCCCGGTGCGGAGAAGACAAGAGACCCAGTACTTC	CASSLAPVRRRQETQYF
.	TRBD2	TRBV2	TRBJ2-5	TGTGCCAGCGGCTTGGGACTAGATGGAATAGCCCAGTACTTC	CASGLGLDGIAQYF
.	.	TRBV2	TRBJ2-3	TGTGCCAGCAGTGAACACGGGACTCGCACAGATACGCAGTATTTT	CASSEHGTRTDTQYF
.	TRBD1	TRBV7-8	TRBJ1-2	TGTGCCAGCAGTGAGTGGACAGGGGGCGCGATCTATGGCTACACCTTC	CASSEWTGGAIYGYTF
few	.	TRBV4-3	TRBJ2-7	TGCGCCAGCAGCCAAGGCGGCTCCTACGAGCAGTACTTC	CASSQGGSYEQYF
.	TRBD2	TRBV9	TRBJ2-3	TGTGCCAGCAGCGTAGGGCTAGCGGGAGGAGGTTGGGGCACAGATACGCAGTATTTT	CASSVGLAGGGWGTDTQYF
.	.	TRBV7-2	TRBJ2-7	TGTGCCAGCAGCTTAGTATTACCCTCCTACGAGCAGTACTTC	CASSLVLPSYEQYF
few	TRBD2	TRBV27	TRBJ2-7	TGTGCCAGCAGTTTAGCGATAGCGGGAGGGATGTACGAGCAGTACTTC	CASSLAIAGGMYEQYF